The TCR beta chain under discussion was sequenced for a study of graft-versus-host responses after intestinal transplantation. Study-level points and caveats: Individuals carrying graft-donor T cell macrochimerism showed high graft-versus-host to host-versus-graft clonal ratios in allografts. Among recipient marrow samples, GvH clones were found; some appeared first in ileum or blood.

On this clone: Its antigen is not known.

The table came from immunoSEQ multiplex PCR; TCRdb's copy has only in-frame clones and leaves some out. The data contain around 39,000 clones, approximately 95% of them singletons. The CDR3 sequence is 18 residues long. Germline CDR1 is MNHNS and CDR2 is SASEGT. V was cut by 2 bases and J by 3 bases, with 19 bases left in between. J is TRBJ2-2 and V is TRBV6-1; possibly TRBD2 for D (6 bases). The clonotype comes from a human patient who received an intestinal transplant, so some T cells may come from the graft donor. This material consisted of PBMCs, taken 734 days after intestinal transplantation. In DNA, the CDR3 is TGTGCCAGCAGTGAATACGTCTTTGGGAGGACGGACACCGGGGAGCTGTTTTTT. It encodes CASSEYVFGRTDTGELFF.